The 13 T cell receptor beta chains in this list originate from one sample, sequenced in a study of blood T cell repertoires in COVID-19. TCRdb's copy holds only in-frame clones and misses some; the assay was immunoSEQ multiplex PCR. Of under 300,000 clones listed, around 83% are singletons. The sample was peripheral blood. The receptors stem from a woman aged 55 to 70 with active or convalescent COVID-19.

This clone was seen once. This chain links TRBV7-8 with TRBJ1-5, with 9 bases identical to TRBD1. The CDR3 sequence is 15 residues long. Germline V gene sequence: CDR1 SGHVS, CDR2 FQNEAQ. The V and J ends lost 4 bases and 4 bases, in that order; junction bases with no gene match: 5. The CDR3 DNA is TGTGCCAGCAGCTCGGGACAGGGCCTAAATCAGCCCCAGCATTTT. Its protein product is CASSSGQGLNQPQHF. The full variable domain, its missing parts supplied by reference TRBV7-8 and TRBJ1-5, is GAGVSQSPRYKVAKRGQDVALRCDPISGHVSLFWYQQALGQGPEFLTYFQNEAQLDKSGLPSDRFFAERPEGSVSTLKIQRTQQEDSAVYLCASSSGQGLNQPQHFGDGTRLSIL.

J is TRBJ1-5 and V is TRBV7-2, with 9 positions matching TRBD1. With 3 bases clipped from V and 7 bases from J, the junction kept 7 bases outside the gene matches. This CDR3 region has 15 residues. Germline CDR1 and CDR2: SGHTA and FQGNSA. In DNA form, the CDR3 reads TGTGCCAGCAGCTTTAATCCGGGACAGGGACAGCCCCAGCATTTT. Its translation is CASSFNPGQGQPQHF. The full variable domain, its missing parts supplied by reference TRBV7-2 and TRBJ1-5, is GAGVSQSPSNKVTEKGKDVELRCDPISGHTALYWYRQSLGQGLEFLIYFQGNSAPDKSGLPSDRFSAERTGGSVSTLTIQRTQQEDSAVYLCASSFNPGQGQPQHFGDGTRLSIL.

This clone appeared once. This CDR3 reads CASSAGSDRGLHNEQFF. The DNA of the CDR3 is TGCGCCAGCAGCGCAGGTTCGGATCGGGGGTTACACAATGAGCAGTTCTTC. This chain links TRBV5-1 with TRBJ2-1; D perhaps matches TRBD2 (6 bases). Germline assignment: CDR1 SGHRS and CDR2 YFSETQ. The CDR3 is made up of 17 amino acids. V lost 4 bases and J 5 bases, leaving 22 bases between the germline ends.

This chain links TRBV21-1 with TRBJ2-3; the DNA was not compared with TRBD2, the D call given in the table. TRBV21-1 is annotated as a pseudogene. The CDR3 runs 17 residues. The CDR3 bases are TGTGCCAACGGGAAGCGGGGGGGAGTCTTTGGCACAGATACGCAGTATTTT. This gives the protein CANGKRGGVFGTDTQYF.

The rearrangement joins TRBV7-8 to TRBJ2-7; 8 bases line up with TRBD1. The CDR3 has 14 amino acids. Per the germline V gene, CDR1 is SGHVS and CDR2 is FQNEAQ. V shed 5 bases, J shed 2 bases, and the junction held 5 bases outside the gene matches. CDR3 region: CASSKQGAPYEQYF. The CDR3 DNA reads TGTGCCAGCAGCAAGCAGGGGGCCCCCTACGAGCAGTACTTC.

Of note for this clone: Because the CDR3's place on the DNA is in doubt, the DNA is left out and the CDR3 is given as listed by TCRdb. CDR3 protein: CAWSVGSGTGAF. The rearrangement joins TRBV30 to TRBJ1-2; the D segment call TRBD1 is taken from the table without a DNA check. Germline V gene data show CDR1 as GTSNPN and CDR2 as SVGIG (reference sequence). The CDR3 is 12 amino acids in total, end residues counted.

The CDR3 sequence is CSVSRQGDGYTF. DNA of the CDR3: TGCAGCGTCTCTCGACAGGGGGATGGCTACACCTTC. The chain combines TRBV29-1 with TRBJ1-2, with 9 bases that match TRBD1. The trim removed 6 bases at V and 6 bases at J, leaving 5 bases unmatched. Germline values: CDR1 SQVTM, CDR2 ANQGSEA. The CDR3 is made up of 12 amino acids.

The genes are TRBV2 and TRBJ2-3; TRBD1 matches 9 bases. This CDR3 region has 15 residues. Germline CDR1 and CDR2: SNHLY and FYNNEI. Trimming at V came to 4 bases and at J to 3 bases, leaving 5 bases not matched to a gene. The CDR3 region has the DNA TGTGCCAGCAGTGGAGTGGGACAGGGAACAGATACGCAGTATTTT. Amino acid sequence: CASSGVGQGTDTQYF.

DNA for the CDR3: TGTGCCAGCAGTCCAGGACAGGTGGTTAATGAAAAACTGTTTTTT. This codes for CASSPGQVVNEKLFF. The chain combines TRBV28 with TRBJ1-4; 7 nucleotides agree with TRBD1. The CDR3 is 15 amino acids. The trim removed 5 bases at V and 4 bases at J, leaving 7 bases unmatched. CDR1 and CDR2 from the germline V gene are MDHEN and SYDVKM.

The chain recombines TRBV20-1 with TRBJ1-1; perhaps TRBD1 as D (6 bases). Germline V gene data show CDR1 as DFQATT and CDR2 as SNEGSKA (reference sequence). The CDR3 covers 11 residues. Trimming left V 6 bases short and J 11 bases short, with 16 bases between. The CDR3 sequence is CSANGQTLAFF. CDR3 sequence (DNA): TGCAGTGCAAACGGACAGACTTTGGCTTTCTTT.

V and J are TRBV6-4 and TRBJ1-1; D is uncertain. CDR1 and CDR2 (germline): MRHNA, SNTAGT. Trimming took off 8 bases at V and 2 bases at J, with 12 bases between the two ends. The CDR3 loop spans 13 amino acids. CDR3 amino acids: CASSRGVNTEAFF. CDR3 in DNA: TGTGCCAGCTCCCGCGGTGTTAACACTGAAGCTTTCTTT.

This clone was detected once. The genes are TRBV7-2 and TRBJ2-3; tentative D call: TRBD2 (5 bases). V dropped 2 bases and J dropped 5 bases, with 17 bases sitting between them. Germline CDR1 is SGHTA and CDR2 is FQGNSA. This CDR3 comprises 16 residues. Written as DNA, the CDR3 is TGTGCCAGCAGCTTAACACTGCGGGCCATCGGAGATACGCAGTATTTT. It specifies CASSLTLRAIGDTQYF.

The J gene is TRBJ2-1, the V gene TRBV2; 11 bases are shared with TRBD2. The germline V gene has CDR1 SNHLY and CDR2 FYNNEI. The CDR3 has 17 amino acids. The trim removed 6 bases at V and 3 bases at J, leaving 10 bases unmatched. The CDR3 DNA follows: TGTGCCAGCAGACCACCCGGGCTAGCGGGGGGCTACAATGAGCAGTTCTTC. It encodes CASRPPGLAGGYNEQFF.